This T cell receptor (beta chain) emerged from a study of T cells after yellow fever vaccination. TCRdb re-called the 5' RACE reads through MiXCR, storing one row per CDR3 protein. The data hold hundreds of thousands of distinct CDR3 sequences, with about 19% observed a single time. CDR3 length equals 16 residues. After removal of 2 bases from V and 4 bases from J, the junction contained 6 bases not matched to a gene. The germline V gene encodes CDR1 SGHTA and CDR2 FQGNSA. The source is a man aged 25-45 years who received the YFV17D yellow fever vaccine. The V and J genes are TRBV7-2 and TRBJ2-7; 12 bases fit TRBD2. Here the sequenced sample was PBMCs, taken 15 days after the yellow fever booster vaccination. CDR3 nucleotide sequence: TGTGCCAGCAGCTTAAGACTAGCGGGAGTAGGTTACGAGCAGTACTTC. This encodes CASSLRLAGVGYEQYF. The variable domain in full, with the rest retrieved from reference TRBV7-2 and TRBJ2-7, is GAGVSQSPSNKVTEKGKDVELRCDPISGHTALYWYRQSLGQGLEFLIYFQGNSAPDKSGLPSDRFSAERTGGSVSTLTIQRTQQEDSAVYLCASSLRLAGVGYEQYFGPGTRLTVT.